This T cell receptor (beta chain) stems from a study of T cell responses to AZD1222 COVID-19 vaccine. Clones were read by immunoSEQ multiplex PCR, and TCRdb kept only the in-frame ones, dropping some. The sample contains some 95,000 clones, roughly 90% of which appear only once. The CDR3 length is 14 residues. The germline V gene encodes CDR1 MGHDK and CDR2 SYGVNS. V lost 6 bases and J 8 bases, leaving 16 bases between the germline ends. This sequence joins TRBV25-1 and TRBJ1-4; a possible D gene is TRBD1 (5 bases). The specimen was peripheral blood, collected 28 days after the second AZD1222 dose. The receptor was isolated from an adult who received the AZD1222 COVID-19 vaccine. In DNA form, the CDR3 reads TGTGCCAGCAGCATACCAGGACAAACCGAAAAACTGTTTTTT. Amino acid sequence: CASSIPGQTEKLFF.